The 20 T cell receptor beta chains given below trace back to one sample, sequenced in a study of monozygotic twins with inflammatory bowel disease. TCRdb reprocessed the 5' RACE reads, with one entry per CDR3 protein and no DNA. Its listing shows 300,000 to 400,000 distinct CDR3 sequences. Material: blood. These TCRs come from a human donor with ulcerative colitis or Crohn's disease, or a healthy co-twin of an affected twin (not recorded which).

The chain links TRBV5-3 to TRBJ1-3. TRBV5-3 is an open reading frame, and its role is uncertain. The CDR3 has 12 residues. The CDR3 protein is CARSFSRNTIYF.

The chain joins TRBV4-1 to TRBJ2-7; the TRBD1 assignment by TCRdb is unverifiable without DNA. This CDR3 region has 15 residues. Per the germline V gene, CDR1 is MGHRA and CDR2 is YSYEKL. The CDR3 here is CTSSQEKGRTYEQYF.

The CDR3 sequence: CSASTGQGSRYTEAFF. The V and J genes are TRBV20-1 and TRBJ1-1; TCRdb reports TRBD1, a call that lacks DNA to check it against. CDR3 length: 16 residues. Germline V CDR1 and CDR2: DFQATT, SNEGSKA (reference sequence).

CDR3 in amino acids: CASSDGGRSTTEAFF. The chain recombines TRBV9 with TRBJ1-1; TCRdb's D call of TRBD1 is untestable without DNA. This CDR3 is built from 15 residues. CDR1 is SGDLS and CDR2 is YYNGEE in the germline V gene.

J is TRBJ2-3 and V is TRBV18. The CDR3 is 14 residues long. Germline V gene sequence: CDR1 KGHSH, CDR2 LQKENI. This CDR3 reads CASSPYGSTDTQYF.

This sequence joins TRBV20-1 and TRBJ2-2; lacking DNA, the TRBD1 call made by TCRdb goes unchecked. The germline V gene has CDR1 DFQATT and CDR2 SNEGSKA (reference sequence). CDR3 length: 16 residues. The CDR3 reads CSARPNGGPNTGELFF.

The rearrangement links TRBV18 to TRBJ2-1; TCRdb indicates TRBD2, and absent DNA this call remains unverified. The CDR3 runs to 14 residues. CDR1 is KGHSH, CDR2 LQKENI, per germline. CDR3: CASSPGTSGIGQFF.

The V and J genes are TRBV7-8 and TRBJ2-4; TCRdb's D call, TRBD2, is unchecked because there is no DNA. This CDR3 is 15 amino acids long. CDR1 SGHVS and CDR2 FQNEAQ come from the germline V gene. This CDR3 is CASRSLTSGDNIQYF.

This chain uses TRBV5-1 with TRBJ2-1; TCRdb gives TRBD1 as the D gene, but with no DNA this cannot be confirmed. The CDR3 is 15 amino acids. Germline CDR1 SGHRS, CDR2 YFSETQ. The CDR3: CASSLEGASYNEQFF.

J is TRBJ2-1 and V is TRBV7-8; TCRdb designates TRBD1, a call that cannot be tested without DNA. In germline, CDR1 is SGHVS, CDR2 FQNEAQ. This CDR3 spans 12 amino acids. Here the CDR3 reads CASSFGANEQFF.

CDR3 sequence: CASSWPGLAVYEQYF. This rearrangement joins TRBV5-4 to TRBJ2-7; TCRdb indicates TRBD2, and absent DNA this call remains unverified. Germline CDR1 and CDR2: SGHNT and YYREEE (reference sequence). The CDR3 totals 15 residues.

The chain uses TRBV12-3 or TRBV12-4 and TRBJ1-5. There are 13 residues in the CDR3. The CDR3 spells CASSLESFQPQHF.

The chain combines TRBV5-6 with TRBJ1-2. This CDR3 is 13 amino acids long. Germline V CDR1 and CDR2: SGHDT, YYEEEE. CDR3 in amino acids: CASSSYPRDGYTF.

The chain employs TRBV6-5 and TRBJ2-3. Per germline, CDR1 MNHEY and CDR2 SVGAGI. The CDR3 extends over 15 amino acids. The chain's CDR3 is CASSSETVLKDTQYF.

CDR3 sequence reads: CSASGGINEQFF. The chain recombines TRBV20-1 with TRBJ2-1; TCRdb indicates TRBD1, and absent DNA this call remains unverified. The germline gives CDR1 DFQATT, CDR2 SNEGSKA (reference sequence). The CDR3 length is 12 residues.

The V gene is TRBV28, the J gene TRBJ2-7; without DNA, the TCRdb call of TRBD1 cannot be checked. This CDR3 is built from 15 residues. Germline V gene sequence: CDR1 MDHEN, CDR2 SYDVKM. CDR3 sequence: CASNQPGQGTYEQYF.

The V gene is TRBV11-1, the J gene TRBJ2-7; the TCRdb D gene call, TRBD1, has no DNA to confirm it. Per the germline V gene, CDR1 is SGHAT and CDR2 is FQDESV (reference sequence). The CDR3 is 18 amino acids. CDR3 sequence: CASSFYNFRDVGSYEQYF.

The chain couples TRBV7-3 to TRBJ2-2. Looked up from germline, CDR1 is SGHTA and CDR2 is FQGTGA. The length of the CDR3 is 16 residues. CDR3 sequence reads: CASSLILTTSTGELFF.

The chain joins TRBV4-3 to TRBJ1-2; TCRdb lists TRBD1, though no DNA is available to test this call. The CDR3 runs 15 residues. CDR1 is LGHNA, CDR2 YSLEER, per germline. CDR3 loop: CASSSQGQGAFGYTF.

The chain recombines TRBV29-1 with TRBJ2-1. The germline V gene encodes CDR1 SQVTM and CDR2 ANQGSEA. This CDR3 spans 11 amino acids. This CDR3 reads CSVTECNEQFF.